These 19 T cell receptor beta chains were all obtained from the same sample, sequenced in a study of response to subunit inactivated influenza vaccine. One entry per CDR3 protein, called by TCRdb with MiXCR from the RT-PCR reads. The sample lists 500,000 to 600,000 distinct CDR3 sequences; about an eighth were seen once. The input for sequencing was PBMCs from blood, taken roughly 46 days after vaccination. The receptors were sampled from a man aged 45 to 65 who received an inactivated influenza vaccine.

The rearrangement uses TRBV28 and TRBJ1-1; D remains ambiguous. The CDR3 loop spans 15 amino acids. V lost 2 bases, J lost 4 bases, and 14 bases lay in between. The germline V gene encodes CDR1 MDHEN and CDR2 SYDVKM. In DNA, the CDR3 is TGTGCCAGCAGTTTAGGGTCGATAGGCGGCACTGAAGCTTTCTTT. It translates to CASSLGSIGGTEAFF.

This clonotype was seen at least ten times. V gene TRBV12-3 or TRBV12-4 combines with J gene TRBJ1-1, with no clear D. V lost 2 bases to trimming and J lost 3 bases, with 7 bases between them. The CDR3 contains 13 residues. The CDR3 DNA sequence: TGTGCCAGCAGTTTAAGATTGGACACTGAAGCTTTCTTT. The encoded protein is CASSLRLDTEAFF.

The genes are TRBV11-2 and TRBJ2-1, with D possibly being TRBD1 (5 bases). This CDR3 has 15 residues. Germline V lookup: CDR1 SGHAT, CDR2 FQNNGV. The V gene lost 4 bases and the J gene lost 7 bases, with 17 bases spanning the gap. The chain's CDR3 is CASSSTSLAGNEQFF. The CDR3 DNA reads TGTGCCAGCAGCTCCACTTCCCTGGCAGGGAATGAGCAGTTCTTC.

This clonotype has more than one count but fewer than ten. The rearrangement links TRBV30 to TRBJ2-5; 8 nucleotides align to TRBD2. Looked up from germline, CDR1 is GTSNPN and CDR2 is SVGIG (reference sequence). Germline trimming cut 1 base from V and 2 bases from J; bases unmatched to any gene: 0. The CDR3 is 13 amino acids. CDR3: CAWSGLAQETQYF. CDR3 bases: TGTGCCTGGAGTGGACTAGCGCAAGAGACCCAGTACTTC. Full variable domain (outside the CDR3, taken from reference TRBV30 and TRBJ2-5): SQTIHQWPATLVQPVGSPLSLECTVEGTSNPNLYWYRQAAGRGLQLLFYSVGIGQISSEVPQNLSASRPQDRQFILSSKKLLLSDSGFYLCAWSGLAQETQYFGPGTRLLVL.

CDR3: CASSQGWRGGPTDTQYF. CDR3 DNA: TGTGCCAGCAGCCAGGGGTGGCGGGGGGGACCCACAGATACGCAGTATTTT. V gene TRBV4-2 combines with J gene TRBJ2-3, with TRBD2 identical over 9 bases. In germline, CDR1 is LGHNA, CDR2 YNFKEQ. V shed 3 bases and J 2 bases; nucleotides not matched to a gene: 9. This CDR3 contains 17 residues.

This clonotype was observed a handful of times. V is TRBV12-3 or TRBV12-4 and J is TRBJ1-5, with a weak D call TRBD1 (6 bases). V was shortened by 6 bases and J by 0 bases, with 18 bases between the two germline ends. This CDR3 is 17 amino acids long. The CDR3 DNA reads TGTGCCAGCAGCAGTCCTCATACAGGGTTTAGCAATCAGCCCCAGCATTTT. Its translation: CASSSPHTGFSNQPQHF.

The chain is built from TRBV27 and TRBJ2-2, with 9 bases aligning to TRBD2. V gave up 8 bases and J gave up 4 bases; unmatched junction bases: 8. Germline V gene lookup returns CDR1 MNHEY and CDR2 SMNVEV (reference sequence). The CDR3 contains 15 residues. CDR3 residues: CASSGRAGGTGELFF. DNA for the CDR3: TGTGCCAGCTCGGGCCGAGCGGGAGGCACCGGGGAGCTGTTTTTT.

In this sample, this clonotype turned up a few times. The chain links TRBV6-5 to TRBJ2-3, with 8 bases matching TRBD1. Trimming at V came to 4 bases and at J to 4 bases, leaving 7 bases not matched to a gene. The CDR3 loop spans 15 amino acids. CDR1 and CDR2 from the germline V gene are MNHEY and SVGAGI. The CDR3 coding sequence is TGTGCCAGCAGTTTCAATGGACAGGGTTCAGATACGCAGTATTTT. It encodes CASSFNGQGSDTQYF.

This clonotype came up a few times. The chain is built from TRBV18 and TRBJ2-6; D is ambiguous. The CDR3 extends over 16 amino acids. The germline V gene encodes CDR1 KGHSH and CDR2 LQKENI. Trimming shortened V by 2 bases and J by 2 bases, and 10 bases separated the two germline ends. The DNA for the CDR3 is TGTGCCAGCTCACCATCGTGGGAAGCTGGGGCCAACGTCCTGACTTTC. It encodes CASSPSWEAGANVLTF.

The chain recombines TRBV20-1 with TRBJ2-5, with a weak D call TRBD2 (6 bases). CDR1 is DFQATT and CDR2 is SNEGSKA in the germline V gene (reference sequence). The length of the CDR3 is 13 residues. Trimming removed 3 bases at V and 9 bases at J, with 17 bases between. The CDR3 spells CSARPSGGKAQYF. CDR3 DNA: TGCAGTGCTAGGCCTTCTGGCGGGAAGGCCCAGTACTTC.

This rearrangement joins TRBV7-2 to TRBJ1-1; the match to TRBD1 covers 7 bases. CDR1 is SGHTA and CDR2 is FQGNSA in the germline V gene. The CDR3 totals 14 residues. V lost 5 bases and J lost 5; bases outside the gene matches: 8. The CDR3, as DNA: TGTGCCAGCAGCCCAGACAGGGCGAGGACTGAAGCTTTCTTT. The encoded protein is CASSPDRARTEAFF.

This clonotype was observed many times. J is TRBJ2-2 and V is TRBV15; D gene uncertain. Trimming pared 2 bases from V and 6 bases from J, leaving 4 bases between. CDR3 length equals 12 residues. The germline CDR1 and CDR2 sequences are LNHNV and YYDKDF (reference sequence). For the CDR3, the DNA is TGTGCCACCAGCAGATCCGCCGGGGAGCTGTTTTTT. It yields the protein CATSRSAGELFF.

This chain joins TRBV10-3 and TRBJ1-4; D call uncertain. This CDR3 is built from 15 residues. Germline V gene sequence: CDR1 ENHRY, CDR2 SYGVKD. The V end was cut by 7 bases, the J end by 0 bases, with 12 bases between. This chain's CDR3 is CAINEPTATNEKLFF. In nucleotides, the CDR3 is TGTGCCATCAATGAACCGACCGCAACTAATGAAAAACTGTTTTTT.

The sample holds a few counts of this clonotype. CDR3 bases: TGCGCCAGTCGACAAGGCAGGAAGGAGACCCAGTACTTC. It is translated as CASRQGRKETQYF. The chain recombines TRBV5-1 with TRBJ2-5; D uncertain. Trimming removed 8 bases from V and 5 bases from J, with 16 bases in between. The CDR3 covers 13 residues. Looked up from germline, CDR1 is SGHRS and CDR2 is YFSETQ.

This chain connects TRBV10-3 to TRBJ1-2, with 7 bases that match TRBD1. The ends lost 4 bases at V and 3 bases at J; junction bases unmatched: 2. CDR3 length: 13 residues. Per the germline V gene, CDR1 is ENHRY and CDR2 is SYGVKD. The DNA for the CDR3 is TGTGCCATCAGTGGGACAGGCGACTATGGCTACACCTTC. As protein: CAISGTGDYGYTF.

The rearrangement uses TRBV27 and TRBJ2-1, with no clear D. The CDR3 has 13 amino acids. With 7 bases removed from V and 0 bases from J, the gap between germline ends came to 7 bases. Germline V gives CDR1 MNHEY, CDR2 SMNVEV (reference sequence). Here the CDR3 reads CASTSFSYNEQFF. The CDR3 DNA sequence: TGTGCCAGCACCAGCTTCTCCTACAATGAGCAGTTCTTC.

The chain is built from TRBV19 and TRBJ2-7, with TRBD1 matching over 7 bases. This CDR3 comprises 14 residues. The germline V gene has CDR1 LNHDA and CDR2 SQIVND (reference sequence). Trimming cost V 5 bases and J 5 bases; bases outside gene matches: 9. The CDR3: CASSGRQGRHEQYF. The CDR3 region has the DNA TGTGCCAGTAGTGGGAGACAGGGTAGACACGAGCAGTACTTC.

This clonotype appeared a few times. V is TRBV20-1 and J is TRBJ2-1, with 7 bases identical to TRBD2. Germline V gene lookup returns CDR1 DFQATT and CDR2 SNEGSKA (reference sequence). CDR3 length: 15 residues. V lost 7 bases, J lost 7 bases, and 16 bases stayed unmatched. CDR3: CSGRTSGGGPNEQFF. CDR3 nucleotides: TGCAGTGGCCGGACCTCGGGGGGAGGGCCGAATGAGCAGTTCTTC.

The chain couples TRBV5-4 to TRBJ1-1; 8 nucleotides align to TRBD1. Per germline, CDR1 SGHNT and CDR2 YYREEE (reference sequence). This CDR3 has 16 residues. The junction had 14 bases not matched to a gene; V was cut back by 4 bases and J by 6 bases. The CDR3 region has the DNA TGTGCCAGCAGCGACGGACAGGGCCCGGGGGGGTCTGAAGCTTTCTTT. This encodes CASSDGQGPGGSEAFF.